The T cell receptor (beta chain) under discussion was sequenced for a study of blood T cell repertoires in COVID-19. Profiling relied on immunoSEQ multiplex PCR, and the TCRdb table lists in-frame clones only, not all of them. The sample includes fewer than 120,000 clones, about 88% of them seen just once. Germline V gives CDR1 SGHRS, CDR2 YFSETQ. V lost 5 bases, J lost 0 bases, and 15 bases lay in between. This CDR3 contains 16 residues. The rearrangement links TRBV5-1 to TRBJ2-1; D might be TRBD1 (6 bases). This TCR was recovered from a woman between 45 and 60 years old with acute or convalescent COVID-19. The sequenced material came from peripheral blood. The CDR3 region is CASSTGSLTSYNEQFF. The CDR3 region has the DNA TGCGCCAGCAGTACAGGGTCCCTGACCTCCTACAATGAGCAGTTCTTC.